The source of this TCR beta chain is a study of persistence of HIV-infected CD4 T cells. Across the whole study: Two participants gave one leukapheresis sample; others gave up to roughly 180 mL blood repeatedly.

Stimulation used approximately 9.5 ug/mL lysate from CMV-infected fibroblasts. CD4+ T cells upregulating both CD40 ligand and CD69 were sorted as responding cells. Donors had CD4+ T cell counts above 400 cells/uL and were CMV-seropositive. The length of the CDR3 is 14 residues. Germline CDR1 is WSHSY and CDR2 is SAAADI. V gave up 0 bases and J gave up 4 bases; unmatched junction bases: 2. In the case of this clone: The antigen is unknown.

The immunoSEQ assay was version 4, run in survey mode. Genomic DNA was diluted to 10 ng/uL, up to about 1 ug per sample. The table came from immunoSEQ multiplex PCR; TCRdb's copy has only in-frame clones and leaves some out. The top ten clones hold 6% to 7% of a sample with around 20,000 clones, 78% of them seen once. The TCR was taken from an adult man with HIV who was CMV-seropositive. V and J are TRBV10-2 and TRBJ1-1, with TRBD1 matching over 7 bases. The specimen comprised CD4+ T cells sorted from PBMCs after roughly 20-hour stimulation, sampled from a patient who received antiretroviral therapy. The CDR3 nucleotides read TGCGCCAGCAGTGAGTCCTACAGGGGCACTGAAGCTTTCTTT. It encodes CASSESYRGTEAFF.